Presented here are 5 T cell receptor beta chains from one specimen sequenced in a study of cytomegalovirus exposure and HLA in healthy donors. PCR involved 60 Vbeta and 13 Jbeta primers. Sequencing was performed with immunoSEQ multiplex PCR; in TCRdb, only in-frame clones are kept and a portion is missing. The repertoire holds fewer than 250,000 clones, with under 85% as singletons. Sequences were obtained from PBMCs. The source of these receptors is a woman between 18 and 29 years old in good health and CMV-seronegative.

The chain couples TRBV5-6 to TRBJ1-5; weak D call: TRBD1 (6 bases). The CDR3 is 15 amino acids. The germline V gene encodes CDR1 SGHDT and CDR2 YYEEEE. The V gene lost 0 bases and the J gene lost 7 bases, with 14 bases spanning the gap. The DNA of the CDR3 is TGTGCCAGCAGCTTGGGTAGGGGGGGAGGACAGCCCCAGCATTTT. Its protein product is CASSLGRGGGQPQHF.

The rearrangement uses TRBV5-3 and TRBJ2-5; the match to TRBD2 covers 15 bases. TRBV5-3 is known as an ORF, though its function is uncertain. V gave up 1 base and J gave up 3 bases; unmatched junction bases: 1. The CDR3 covers 16 residues. CDR3 in DNA: TGTGCCAGAAGCTTGAGGACTAGCGGGGGGGAAGAGACCCAGTACTTC. It is translated as CARSLRTSGGEETQYF.

This clone was counted between two and nine times. The rearrangement links TRBV5-4 to TRBJ1-3, with TRBD1 identical over 9 bases. Germline CDR1 is SGHNT and CDR2 is YYREEE (reference sequence). With V trimmed by 4 bases and J by 3 bases, 2 bases remained unmatched. This CDR3 contains 14 residues. This CDR3 reads CASSRTGDGNTIYF. In DNA, the CDR3 is TGTGCCAGCAGCAGGACAGGGGATGGAAACACCATATATTTT.

This clone has only a few counts. This sequence joins TRBV5-1 and TRBJ1-5; D is ambiguous. The germline V gene has CDR1 SGHRS and CDR2 YFSETQ. V lost 0 bases, J lost 7 bases, and 11 bases lay in between. This CDR3 region has 14 residues. CDR3 DNA: TGCGCCAGCAGCTTGGTCGGGGATGGGCAGCCCCAGCATTTT. It encodes CASSLVGDGQPQHF.

The V gene is TRBV7-3, the J gene TRBJ2-5; possible D gene TRBD2, 6 bases. The CDR3 extends over 15 amino acids. V lost 1 base to trimming and J lost 2 bases, with 11 bases between them. Per the germline V gene, CDR1 is SGHTA and CDR2 is FQGTGA. The CDR3 nucleotides read TGTGCCAGCAGCTTAAACGGGGGTCAGCAAGAGACCCAGTACTTC. It is translated as CASSLNGGQQETQYF.